The rows below give T cell receptor beta chains drawn from one sample of a study of cytomegalovirus exposure and HLA in healthy donors. Sequencing used immunoSEQ multiplex PCR; TCRdb keeps in-frame clones, though not all of them. The sample holds about 150,000 clones, 65% to 70% seen once. Material: PBMCs. Source of these receptors: a young man in good health and CMV-seropositive. CDR3s include the opening cysteine and the closing phenylalanine or tryptophan. A D gene is named only where the DNA matches it firmly. Size tells how often a clone was seen (once, few, many) or the class of an expanded clone, and some rows leave it out.

v_call: TRBV27
j_call: TRBJ2-7
clone_size: .
d_call: TRBD1
cdr3_nt: TGCGCCAGCTCCGGGACAGCCAACTACGAGCAGTACTTC
cdr3_aa: CASSGTANYEQYF

v_call: TRBV2
j_call: TRBJ1-1
clone_size: few
d_call: TRBD1
cdr3_nt: TGTGCCAGCAGGGGACAGCAAAACACTGAAGCTTTCTTT
cdr3_aa: CASRGQQNTEAFF

v_call: TRBV6-1
j_call: TRBJ2-7
clone_size: .
d_call: TRBD2
cdr3_nt: TGTGCCAGCAGCCGGAGACAGTTGGGGGGGGACGAGCAGTACTTC
cdr3_aa: CASSRRQLGGDEQYF

v_call: TRBV18
j_call: TRBJ2-7
clone_size: .
d_call: .
cdr3_nt: TGTGCCAGCTCACAGTCGGTCCTAAACTTCTACGAGCAGTACTTC
cdr3_aa: CASSQSVLNFYEQYF

v_call: TRBV7-2
j_call: TRBJ2-7
clone_size: .
d_call: TRBD1
cdr3_nt: TGTGCCAGCAGCTACCGGGACAGGGGTTTAGGAGAGCAGTACTTC
cdr3_aa: CASSYRDRGLGEQYF

v_call: TRBV7-3
j_call: TRBJ2-5
clone_size: few
d_call: TRBD2
cdr3_nt: TGTGCCAGCAGCTTAGGGGCAGCGGGAGGCCGGGAGACCCAGTACTTC
cdr3_aa: CASSLGAAGGRETQYF

v_call: TRBV7-7
j_call: TRBJ1-2
clone_size: few
d_call: .
cdr3_nt: TGTGCTAGCAGCCGACGGACTAATGGCTACACCTTC
cdr3_aa: CASSRRTNGYTF

v_call: TRBV15
j_call: TRBJ2-7
clone_size: .
d_call: TRBD2
cdr3_nt: TGTGCCACCAGCAGAGAAGCGGGAGACTCCTACGAGCAGTACTTC
cdr3_aa: CATSREAGDSYEQYF

v_call: TRBV11-2
j_call: TRBJ1-4
clone_size: .
d_call: TRBD1
cdr3_nt: TGTGCCAGCAGCTTAGAGGGACAGGGGAATGAAAAACTGTTTTTT
cdr3_aa: CASSLEGQGNEKLFF

v_call: TRBV27
j_call: TRBJ2-3
clone_size: .
d_call: TRBD1
cdr3_nt: TGTGCCAGCAGTTTAAACAGGGGGTCAGATACGCAGTATTTT
cdr3_aa: CASSLNRGSDTQYF

v_call: TRBV28
j_call: TRBJ1-5
clone_size: few
d_call: TRBD1
cdr3_nt: TGTGCCAGCAGACTCGGGACAGGGCTTCGGCAGCCCCAGCATTTT
cdr3_aa: CASRLGTGLRQPQHF

v_call: TRBV29-1
j_call: TRBJ2-6
clone_size: .
d_call: TRBD1
cdr3_nt: TGCAGCGTGGAAGACAGGGCTGGGGCCAACGTCCTGACTTTC
cdr3_aa: CSVEDRAGANVLTF

v_call: TRBV4-2
j_call: TRBJ2-3
clone_size: few
d_call: TRBD2
cdr3_nt: TGTGCCAGCAGCCCGGGAGGATCCACAGATACGCAGTATTTT
cdr3_aa: CASSPGGSTDTQYF

v_call: TRBV28
j_call: TRBJ2-7
clone_size: .
d_call: .
cdr3_nt: TGTGCCAGCACCCCAAACAGGGACGAGCAGTACTTC
cdr3_aa: CASTPNRDEQYF

v_call: TRBV10-3
j_call: TRBJ1-3
clone_size: .
d_call: TRBD1
cdr3_nt: TGTGCCATCAGACCCCGGGACAGGGACTACAACTCTGGAAACACCATATATTTT
cdr3_aa: CAIRPRDRDYNSGNTIYF

v_call: TRBV5-8
j_call: TRBJ1-1
clone_size: .
d_call: .
cdr3_nt: TGTGCCAGCAGCCGCTACCTGGGCGGGATGAACACTGAAGCTTTCTTT
cdr3_aa: CASSRYLGGMNTEAFF

v_call: TRBV6-4
j_call: TRBJ2-6
clone_size: many
d_call: TRBD2
cdr3_nt: TGTGCCAGCAGTGGGACTAGCGGCTCTGGGGCCAACGTCCTGACTTTC
cdr3_aa: CASSGTSGSGANVLTF

v_call: TRBV27
j_call: TRBJ2-7
clone_size: .
d_call: TRBD1
cdr3_nt: TGTGCCAGCAGTTCTGGACAGGGCTACGAGCAGTACTTC
cdr3_aa: CASSSGQGYEQYF

v_call: TRBV4-1
j_call: TRBJ1-4
clone_size: .
d_call: .
cdr3_nt: TGCGCCAGCAGCCAATGGGAGAACGGGGGTGAAAAACTGTTTTTT
cdr3_aa: CASSQWENGGEKLFF

v_call: TRBV5-1
j_call: TRBJ1-1
clone_size: .
d_call: TRBD1
cdr3_nt: TGCGCCAGCAGCTTGGTTGGGACAGGGGAGGGGAACACTGAAGCTTTCTTT
cdr3_aa: CASSLVGTGEGNTEAFF

v_call: TRBV11-2
j_call: TRBJ1-2
clone_size: .
d_call: TRBD1
cdr3_nt: TGTGCCAGCAGCCCGCCAGGGGGCAACTATGGCTACACCTTC
cdr3_aa: CASSPPGGNYGYTF

v_call: TRBV10-3
j_call: TRBJ2-5
clone_size: .
d_call: TRBD2
cdr3_nt: TGTGCCATCGGGGGAGCGGGGGAACAAGAGACCCAGTACTTC
cdr3_aa: CAIGGAGEQETQYF

v_call: TRBV30
j_call: TRBJ1-4
clone_size: once
d_call: .
cdr3_nt: TGTGCCTGGAGTTCAGGGGACGCGAATGAAAAACTGTTTTTT
cdr3_aa: CAWSSGDANEKLFF

v_call: TRBV29-1
j_call: TRBJ2-7
clone_size: .
d_call: .
cdr3_nt: TGCAGCGCCATTAGGGTAGGGGGCGAGCAGTACTTC
cdr3_aa: CSAIRVGGEQYF

v_call: TRBV29-1
j_call: TRBJ1-3
clone_size: .
d_call: TRBD1
cdr3_nt: TGCAGCGAGAATGCACAGGGGAATGGAAACACCATATATTTT
cdr3_aa: CSENAQGNGNTIYF

v_call: TRBV7-2
j_call: TRBJ2-7
clone_size: .
d_call: .
cdr3_nt: TGTGCCAGCAGCTTGGGGAGTCACGAGCAGTACTTC
cdr3_aa: CASSLGSHEQYF

v_call: TRBV9
j_call: TRBJ2-3
clone_size: .
d_call: .
cdr3_nt: TGTGCCAGCAGCGTAGGTCGCGCGGGAAGCACAGATACGCAGTATTTT
cdr3_aa: CASSVGRAGSTDTQYF

v_call: TRBV28
j_call: TRBJ2-7
clone_size: .
d_call: .
cdr3_nt: TGTGCCAGCAGTTTAGGACCCTCGCCGGGGGAGCAGTACTTC
cdr3_aa: CASSLGPSPGEQYF

v_call: TRBV29-1
j_call: TRBJ2-1
clone_size: .
d_call: .
cdr3_nt: TGCAGCGTTGAAAGGCTAGCTCGAGGCGATGAGCAGTTCTTC
cdr3_aa: CSVERLARGDEQFF

v_call: TRBV6-1
j_call: TRBJ1-1
clone_size: .
d_call: TRBD1
cdr3_nt: TGTGCCAGCAGGAGGACAGGGCGCACTGAAGCTTTCTTC
cdr3_aa: CASRRTGRTEAFF

v_call: TRBV6-6
j_call: TRBJ2-2
clone_size: .
d_call: TRBD2
cdr3_nt: TGTGCCAGCAGTTTAAGCGGGAGTGGGACCGGGGAGCTGTTTTTT
cdr3_aa: CASSLSGSGTGELFF

v_call: TRBV15
j_call: TRBJ2-3
clone_size: .
d_call: TRBD2
cdr3_nt: TGTGCCACCAGCAGGACTAGCGGACTCACAGATACGCAGTATTTT
cdr3_aa: CATSRTSGLTDTQYF

v_call: TRBV15
j_call: TRBJ1-6
clone_size: .
d_call: .
cdr3_nt: TGTGCCACCAGCAGAGCAACACTGGGCAATTCACCCCTCCACTTT
cdr3_aa: CATSRATLGNSPLHF

v_call: TRBV10-3
j_call: TRBJ2-7
clone_size: .
d_call: .
cdr3_nt: TGTGCCATCAGGAAGGAGGAGGGGCCCTACGAGCAGTACTTC
cdr3_aa: CAIRKEEGPYEQYF

v_call: TRBV28
j_call: TRBJ1-2
clone_size: .
d_call: .
cdr3_nt: TGTGCCAGCAGCCACCCTACCCGCCCGGACTATGGCTACACCTTC
cdr3_aa: CASSHPTRPDYGYTF

v_call: TRBV28
j_call: TRBJ1-1
clone_size: once
d_call: .
cdr3_nt: TGTGCCAGCAGTTTACAGGTAGTCCCGGGACTCATGAACACTGAAGCTTTCTTT
cdr3_aa: CASSLQVVPGLMNTEAFF

v_call: TRBV27
j_call: TRBJ2-1
clone_size: .
d_call: TRBD2
cdr3_nt: TGTGCCAGCAGGCGGGGCGGGACTAGCGGGTCTTACTCCTACAATGAGCAGTTCTTC
cdr3_aa: CASRRGGTSGSYSYNEQFF

v_call: TRBV6-1
j_call: TRBJ2-7
clone_size: .
d_call: TRBD2
cdr3_nt: TGTGCCAGCAGGACCGGGACTAGCGGCGCCTACGAGCAGTACTTC
cdr3_aa: CASRTGTSGAYEQYF

v_call: TRBV5-4
j_call: TRBJ2-3
clone_size: once
d_call: TRBD2
cdr3_nt: TGTGCCAGCAGCCATCTAGCGGGAGGAGGGACAGATACGCAGTATTTT
cdr3_aa: CASSHLAGGGTDTQYF

v_call: TRBV28
j_call: TRBJ2-7
clone_size: .
d_call: .
cdr3_nt: TGTGCCAGCAGTTCCCCGGGACTCCCCTACGAGCAGTACTTC
cdr3_aa: CASSSPGLPYEQYF

v_call: TRBV7-2
j_call: TRBJ2-1
clone_size: .
d_call: TRBD2
cdr3_nt: TGTGCCAGCAGCCCGGGACTAGCGGGAGAAAGGCAGTTCTTC
cdr3_aa: CASSPGLAGERQFF

v_call: TRBV6-1
j_call: TRBJ2-7
clone_size: .
d_call: TRBD1
cdr3_nt: TGTGCCAGTTTATACGGGACAGGGGGCGAGCAGTACTTC
cdr3_aa: CASLYGTGGEQYF

v_call: TRBV7-2
j_call: TRBJ2-5
clone_size: .
d_call: TRBD1
cdr3_nt: TGTGCCAGCAGCCCGAGGTGGCCCAGGGGGACGGAGACCCAGTACTTC
cdr3_aa: CASSPRWPRGTETQYF

v_call: TRBV10-2
j_call: TRBJ1-6
clone_size: .
d_call: .
cdr3_nt: TGCGCCAGCAGTGAGTCGGGAGTTTATAATTCACCCCTCCACTTT
cdr3_aa: CASSESGVYNSPLHF

v_call: TRBV6-5
j_call: TRBJ2-7
clone_size: few
d_call: TRBD1
cdr3_nt: TGTGCCAGCCAAAGAGGACAGGAGGATTACGAGCAGTACTTC
cdr3_aa: CASQRGQEDYEQYF

v_call: TRBV5-1
j_call: TRBJ1-1
clone_size: few
d_call: .
cdr3_nt: TGCGCCAGCACTGAAGGAGGAGGGGCGAACACTGAAGCTTTCTTT
cdr3_aa: CASTEGGGANTEAFF

v_call: TRBV10-1
j_call: TRBJ1-1
clone_size: few
d_call: TRBD1
cdr3_nt: TGCGCCAGCAGTCTACAGGGGGCGGCTGAAGCTTTCTTT
cdr3_aa: CASSLQGAAEAFF

v_call: TRBV27
j_call: TRBJ1-1
clone_size: .
d_call: .
cdr3_nt: TGTGCCAGCAGTTCCTCGGGGGGCGGGGCCGCTGAAGCTTTCTTT
cdr3_aa: CASSSSGGGAAEAFF

v_call: TRBV19
j_call: TRBJ2-7
clone_size: .
d_call: .
cdr3_nt: TGTGCCACCTCAGGCAACTCCTACGAGCAGTACTTC
cdr3_aa: CATSGNSYEQYF

v_call: TRBV11-2
j_call: TRBJ2-7
clone_size: .
d_call: .
cdr3_nt: TGTGCCAGCAGCTTAGATCGAGGGCAATACGAGCAGTACTTC
cdr3_aa: CASSLDRGQYEQYF

v_call: TRBV7-7
j_call: TRBJ2-3
clone_size: .
d_call: TRBD2
cdr3_nt: TGTGCTAGCAGCTTACTAGCGGGAAGTAAAGATACGCAGTATTTT
cdr3_aa: CASSLLAGSKDTQYF

v_call: TRBV4-1
j_call: TRBJ2-7
clone_size: .
d_call: TRBD2
cdr3_nt: TGCGCCAGCAGCCAAGTTGGCGGGAGGGCCGGCGAGCAGTACTTC
cdr3_aa: CASSQVGGRAGEQYF

v_call: TRBV29-1
j_call: TRBJ2-7
clone_size: few
d_call: TRBD2
cdr3_nt: TGCAGCGTCTCGGCTAGCGGGAGAATCTCGTCCTACGAGCAGTACTTC
cdr3_aa: CSVSASGRISSYEQYF

v_call: TRBV30
j_call: TRBJ1-6
clone_size: .
d_call: TRBD1
cdr3_nt: TGTGCCTGGAGAACAGGGGGGGGTTCACCCCTCCACTTT
cdr3_aa: CAWRTGGGSPLHF

v_call: TRBV11-3
j_call: TRBJ2-1
clone_size: .
d_call: TRBD2
cdr3_nt: TGTGCCAGCAGCTTAGGTACTAGCGTCAATGAGCAGTTCTTC
cdr3_aa: CASSLGTSVNEQFF

v_call: TRBV10-3
j_call: TRBJ1-1
clone_size: .
d_call: TRBD1
cdr3_nt: TGTGCCATCAGTGTATACAGGGGTATGAACACTGAAGCTTTCTTT
cdr3_aa: CAISVYRGMNTEAFF